This record covers a single T cell receptor beta chain. No antigen is known for it. The data originate from a study of blood T cells in healthy people across ages. General observations from the study: Older individuals had lower TCR beta diversity per million T cells (the decline was roughly linear).

Trimming cost V 4 bases and J 11 bases; bases outside gene matches: 6. Per germline, CDR1 SGHVS and CDR2 FNYEAQ. The CDR3 spans 14 residues. Alongside a J-beta primer mix, a sample-barcoded 5' primer served in a second PCR lasting roughly 7 to 11 cycles. Every cDNA was tagged by a template-switch adaptor with 12 random nucleotides. TCRdb recomputed calls from the 5' RACE reads with MiXCR, one row per CDR3 protein. The sample carries 1.5 million to 2 million distinct CDR3 sequences, 49% recorded once. Total RNA was extracted at no less than 5.5 micrograms per sample. This receptor was obtained from a woman in her 40s in good health. Sequenced: blood. The rearrangement links TRBV7-6 to TRBJ1-6; 9 bases map to TRBD1. The CDR3 reads CASSSGTGFAPLHF. The CDR3 nucleotides are TGTGCCAGCAGCTCCGGGACAGGGTTTGCACCCCTCCACTTT.